This T cell receptor beta chain comes out of a study of T cells after yellow fever vaccination. TCRdb re-called the 5' RACE reads through MiXCR, storing one row per CDR3 protein. The sample includes about 50,000 distinct CDR3 sequences, 5% to 6.5% of them seen just once. This CDR3 has 16 residues. V was clipped by 6 bases and J by 5 bases, with 22 bases between them. CDR1 and CDR2 from the germline V gene are MNHEY and SVGEGT. The V call is TRBV6-2 or TRBV6-3, the J call TRBJ1-1, with a possible D match to TRBD1 (5 bases). Sequencing was performed on PBMCs, either bulk or a sorted T-cell subset (CD4+, CD8+, memory, or dextramer-sorted; not recorded which), taken on the day of the yellow fever booster vaccination. This TCR came from a man aged 18 to 29 who received the YFV17D yellow fever vaccine. CDR3 residues: CASRRIQVELDTEAFF. DNA for the CDR3: TGTGCCAGCAGGAGGATACAGGTTGAGTTGGATACTGAAGCTTTCTTT.